This T cell receptor (beta chain) came from a study of control samples from healthy donors and cancer patients (dated by TCRdb to the early 2020s). To note about this clone: Its cognate antigen has yet to be identified. No much larger clone is present one base from it, and per-base qualities are unavailable.

CDR1 and CDR2, per the germline V gene, are MNHEY and SVGEGT. From its cysteine to its phenylalanine, the CDR3 spans 15 amino acids. Solely the CDR3 DNA is kept, with 45 bases framed from the first base. V lost 4 bases and J lost 0 bases; the stretch between them is 13 bases long. Preparation of the library involved the immunoSEQ multiplex PCR assay. TCRdb retrieved this table from immuneACCESS and kept in-frame rearrangements only. Not all clones are present; in checked studies, unresolved V genes account for under half, and no reason is known for the remainder. Here the sample has some 130,000 clones; around 93% occur a single time. Clones ranked in the top ten supply more than 1.5% of the sample.

The sequence derives from a man in his fifties or sixties with head and neck cancer. Here the chain combines TRBV6-2 or TRBV6-3 and TRBJ2-7; the D gene could be TRBD1 or TRBD2, each one agreeing over 5 bases. Sequencing was done on a sample of PBMCs. The CDR3 region has the sequence CASSSAGTASYEQYF. The bases read TGTGCCAGCAGTTCCGCCGGGACGGCCTCCTACGAGCAGTACTTC.